This passage covers 26 T cell receptor beta chains from one sample sequenced in a study of T cell changes during pregnancy in multiple sclerosis. Clones were read by immunoSEQ multiplex PCR, and TCRdb kept only the in-frame ones, dropping some. The table records tens of thousands of clones, 88% of them present only once. Sequenced here: peripheral blood, sampled in the first trimester of pregnancy. These receptors were obtained from a female donor with multiple sclerosis, enrolled in a pregnancy study.

The rearrangement uses TRBV7-6 and TRBJ2-7; TRBD2 matches 15 bases. Trimming cost V 3 bases and J 7 bases; bases outside gene matches: 4. The CDR3 spans 15 residues. Germline loops: CDR1 SGHVS, CDR2 FNYEAQ. CDR3 amino acids: CASSFRTSGRDEQYF. As DNA, the CDR3 is TGTGCCAGCAGCTTCCGGACTAGCGGGAGGGATGAGCAGTACTTC.

The chain carries TRBV25-1 and TRBJ1-2, with a tentative D call TRBD1 (6 bases). CDR3 length: 14 amino acids. The germline gives CDR1 MGHDK, CDR2 SYGVNS. The V end was cut by 4 bases, the J end by 2 bases, with 11 bases between. CDR3 DNA: TGTGCCAGCAGTGCAACAGGGCGGAACTATGGCTACACCTTC. Translating gives CASSATGRNYGYTF.

The CDR3 nucleotides read TGTGCCAGCAGTTCAGGGCTCTCTGGAAACACCATATATTTT. Its protein product is CASSSGLSGNTIYF. V gene TRBV27 combines with J gene TRBJ1-3; possibly TRBD1 for D (5 bases). Trimming pared 4 bases from V and 0 bases from J, leaving 7 bases between. The CDR3 is 14 residues long. The V gene's germline CDR1 is MNHEY and CDR2 SMNVEV (reference sequence).

This sequence joins TRBV29-1 and TRBJ2-5; D perhaps matches TRBD2 (5 bases). Germline CDR1 and CDR2: SQVTM and ANQGSEA. This CDR3 is 12 amino acids long. V lost 0 bases and J lost 4, with 6 bases in between. The CDR3 bases are TGCAGCGTTGAAGACAGCGGAGAGACCCAGTACTTC. Translating gives CSVEDSGETQYF.

This clone has just a few counts. The chain couples TRBV28 to TRBJ1-4; tentatively, D is TRBD1 (6 bases). Germline V gene lookup returns CDR1 MDHEN and CDR2 SYDVKM. V lost 11 bases and J 7 bases, leaving 20 bases between the germline ends. The CDR3 runs to 14 residues. CDR3 amino acids: CAAGGGLYSEKLFF. In nucleotides, the CDR3 is TGTGCCGCGGGGGGCGGGCTATACTCTGAAAAACTGTTTTTT.

This chain connects TRBV6-5 to TRBJ1-1; no clear D. V gave up 5 bases and J gave up 6 bases, with 13 bases separating them. The V gene's germline CDR1 is MNHEY and CDR2 SVGAGI. The CDR3 is 13 residues long. CDR3 coding DNA: TGTGCCAGCAGTCACGGACTAAACGCTGAAGCTTTCTTT. Amino acid sequence: CASSHGLNAEAFF.

V gene TRBV13 combines with J gene TRBJ2-1; D is unresolved. CDR3 length: 14 amino acids. V dropped 6 bases and J dropped 2 bases, with 11 bases sitting between them. The germline V gene has CDR1 PRHDT and CDR2 FYEKMQ (reference sequence). CDR3 in amino acids: CASRTVKTYNEQFF. The CDR3 nucleotides read TGTGCCAGCAGAACTGTGAAGACCTACAATGAGCAGTTCTTC.

The chain carries TRBV9 and TRBJ1-3; tentatively, D is TRBD1 (5 bases). The V end was cut by 1 base, the J end by 4 bases, with 12 bases between. The CDR3 is made up of 15 amino acids. Germline V gene sequence: CDR1 SGDLS, CDR2 YYNGEE. CDR3 in DNA: TGTGCCAGCAGCGTAAAACCAGGGCTCGGAAACACCATATATTTT. Amino acid sequence: CASSVKPGLGNTIYF.

This chain uses TRBV6-4 with TRBJ1-1; 8 nucleotides agree with TRBD1. This CDR3 has 14 residues. V lost 7 bases, J lost 4 bases, and 8 bases stayed unmatched. Germline V lookup: CDR1 MRHNA, CDR2 SNTAGT. CDR3 coding DNA: TGTGCCAGCACCGCTACAGGGGGGGGCACTGAAGCTTTCTTT. Translated, it gives CASTATGGGTEAFF.

CDR3 DNA: TGTGCCAGCAGCTCTGAAGGAGGGGCTGGAAACACCATATATTTT. This translates into CASSSEGGAGNTIYF. The chain links TRBV7-2 to TRBJ1-3, with a tentative D call TRBD1 (5 bases). The CDR3 has 15 amino acids. The V end lost 4 bases, the J end lost 2 bases, and 12 bases lay between the germline ends. The germline CDR1 and CDR2 sequences are SGHTA and FQGNSA.

V gene TRBV6-5 combines with J gene TRBJ1-2; D unclear. V gave up 4 bases and J gave up 5 bases, with 5 bases separating them. Per the germline V gene, CDR1 is MNHEY and CDR2 is SVGAGI. The CDR3 totals 11 residues. CDR3 in amino acids: CASSSVYGYTF. The CDR3 bases are TGTGCCAGCAGTTCCGTTTATGGCTACACCTTC.

This sequence joins TRBV6-1 and TRBJ2-1, with 10 bases lining up with TRBD2. CDR1 and CDR2 from the germline V gene are MNHNS and SASEGT. The trim removed 6 bases at V and 8 bases at J, leaving 10 bases unmatched. The CDR3 is 15 residues long. The CDR3 DNA reads TGTGCCAGCAGATCTAGCGGGAGTTTTGGCTATGAGCAGTTCTTC. Its protein is CASRSSGSFGYEQFF.

The J gene is TRBJ2-7, the V gene TRBV5-4; D is unresolved. The V gene's germline CDR1 is SGHNT and CDR2 YYREEE (reference sequence). Trimming took 4 bases from V and 2 from J, leaving 10 bases between them. The CDR3 covers 13 residues. CDR3 sequence (DNA): TGTGCCAGCAGCCCCGCTTCAGCCTACGAGCAGTACTTC. It is translated as CASSPASAYEQYF.

In nucleotides, the CDR3 is TGCGCCAGCAGTCTTACGGGGGTCTACAATGAGCAGTTCTTC. It translates to CASSLTGVYNEQFF. The V and J genes are TRBV10-1 and TRBJ2-1, with D perhaps TRBD2 (6 bases). CDR3 size: 14 residues. The germline V gene has CDR1 WNHNN and CDR2 SYGVQD (reference sequence). The V gene lost 5 bases and the J gene lost 3 bases, with 11 bases spanning the gap.

This clone was observed once. V gene TRBV5-5 combines with J gene TRBJ2-7; D remains ambiguous. The V end was cut by 0 bases, the J end by 2 bases, with 12 bases between. Germline V gene data show CDR1 as SGHKS and CDR2 as YYEKEE (reference sequence). CDR3 size: 15 residues. This chain's CDR3 is CASSLAPVTTYEQYF. As DNA, the CDR3 is TGTGCCAGCAGCTTGGCGCCAGTCACGACCTACGAGCAGTACTTC.

In the case of this clone: At one end the junction does not follow the germline gene, possibly because of a read error. Other DNA sequences in the sample encode the same CDR3. The V gene is TRBV7-9, the J gene TRBJ2-7, with D perhaps TRBD2 (5 bases). Germline V gives CDR1 SEHNR, CDR2 FQNEAQ (reference sequence). The CDR3 is 15 amino acids. Here the CDR3 reads CASSLPGEPPYEQYF. The CDR3 DNA sequence: TGCGCCAGCAGCCTCCCTGGGGAGCCACCCTACGAGCAGTACTTC.

This clone was found once. J is TRBJ2-5 and V is TRBV9; 7 nucleotides line up with TRBD2. Per the germline V gene, CDR1 is SGDLS and CDR2 is YYNGEE. V trimming: 0 bases; J trimming: 3 bases; junction bases outside the gene matches: 14. There are 18 residues in the CDR3. This CDR3 reads CASSVGVGGMPFEETQYF. The DNA for the CDR3 is TGTGCCAGCAGCGTAGGTGTGGGAGGGATGCCATTTGAAGAGACCCAGTACTTC.

This clone has only a few counts. V is TRBV5-4 and J is TRBJ2-2, with 8 bases lining up with TRBD1. Trimming took 3 bases from V and 2 from J; bases not matched to a gene: 6. The CDR3 is made up of 16 amino acids. CDR1 is SGHNT, CDR2 YYREEE, per germline (reference sequence). CDR3 protein: CASSSRGQGNTGELFF. CDR3 bases: TGTGCCAGCAGCTCTCGAGGACAGGGAAACACCGGGGAGCTGTTTTTT. Filled out from reference TRBV5-4 and TRBJ2-2, the complete variable domain reads ETGVTQSPTHLIKTRGQQVTLRCSSQSGHNTVSWYQQALGQGPQFIFQYYREEENGRGNFPPRFSGLQFPNYSSELNVNALELDDSALYLCASSSRGQGNTGELFFGEGSRLTVL.

This clone was recorded a few times. CDR3 nucleotide sequence: TGCGCCAGCAGCCAAACCCCCCAGATGAACACTGAAGCTTTCTTT. Encoded protein: CASSQTPQMNTEAFF. V usage is TRBV4-1 and J usage is TRBJ1-1; D remains unclear. Trimming pared 2 bases from V and 0 bases from J, leaving 10 bases between. This CDR3 region has 15 residues. Germline CDR1 MGHRA, CDR2 YSYEKL.

CDR3 sequence (DNA): TGTGCCAGCAGCGACAGGGTAGACACTGAAGCTTTCTTT. Protein sequence: CASSDRVDTEAFF. The rearrangement uses TRBV7-9 and TRBJ1-1; 7 positions match TRBD1. The CDR3 loop spans 13 amino acids. The trim removed 5 bases at V and 3 bases at J, leaving 3 bases unmatched. Looked up from germline, CDR1 is SEHNR and CDR2 is FQNEAQ (reference sequence).

CDR3 residues: CASSNELRVNYGYTF. DNA of the CDR3: TGTGCCAGTAGTAACGAACTAAGAGTTAACTATGGCTACACCTTC. This chain connects TRBV19 to TRBJ1-2, with no clear D. Between the trimmed V and J ends, which lost 4 bases and 1 base, there was a span of 13 bases. CDR1 and CDR2 (germline): LNHDA, SQIVND (reference sequence). The CDR3 covers 15 residues.

V is TRBV28 and J is TRBJ1-2; unclear D gene. Looked up from germline, CDR1 is MDHEN and CDR2 is SYDVKM. V was shortened by 7 bases and J by 0 bases, with 15 bases between the two germline ends. The CDR3 consists of 15 residues. The CDR3 is CASTQAALANYGYTF. CDR3 DNA sequence: TGTGCCAGCACCCAGGCCGCACTAGCTAACTATGGCTACACCTTC.

The chain recombines TRBV7-3 with TRBJ1-1, with D uncertain. CDR3 size: 14 residues. Germline CDR1 and CDR2: SGHTA and FQGTGA. Trimming took 5 bases from V and 2 from J, leaving 12 bases between them. The DNA for the CDR3 is TGTGCCAGCAGCCCTGGCGGGAGCAACACTGAAGCTTTCTTT. The encoded protein is CASSPGGSNTEAFF.

The chain employs TRBV27 and TRBJ1-1; D unresolved. The CDR3 totals 13 residues. Trimming removed 6 bases at V and 1 base at J, with 9 bases between. Germline-derived CDR1 and CDR2 are MNHEY and SMNVEV (reference sequence). In DNA form, the CDR3 reads TGTGCCAGCAGCTATAAAGCGAACACTGAAGCTTTCTTT. Translating gives CASSYKANTEAFF.

This chain links TRBV28 with TRBJ1-1; possibly TRBD1 for D (5 bases). CDR3 length: 14 residues. CDR1 is MDHEN, CDR2 SYDVKM, per germline. V dropped 4 bases and J dropped 0 bases, with 9 bases sitting between them. CDR3 sequence (DNA): TGTGCCAGCAGTTGGACATTTATGAACACTGAAGCTTTCTTT. Residues: CASSWTFMNTEAFF.

The J gene is TRBJ2-2, the V gene TRBV4-3, with D tentatively TRBD2 (5 bases). The CDR3 covers 13 residues. V lost 2 bases and J 8 bases, leaving 9 bases between the germline ends. Per the germline V gene, CDR1 is LGHNA and CDR2 is YSLEER. The CDR3 loop is CASSQNWEGELFF. DNA of the CDR3: TGCGCCAGCAGCCAAAATTGGGAGGGGGAGCTGTTTTTT.